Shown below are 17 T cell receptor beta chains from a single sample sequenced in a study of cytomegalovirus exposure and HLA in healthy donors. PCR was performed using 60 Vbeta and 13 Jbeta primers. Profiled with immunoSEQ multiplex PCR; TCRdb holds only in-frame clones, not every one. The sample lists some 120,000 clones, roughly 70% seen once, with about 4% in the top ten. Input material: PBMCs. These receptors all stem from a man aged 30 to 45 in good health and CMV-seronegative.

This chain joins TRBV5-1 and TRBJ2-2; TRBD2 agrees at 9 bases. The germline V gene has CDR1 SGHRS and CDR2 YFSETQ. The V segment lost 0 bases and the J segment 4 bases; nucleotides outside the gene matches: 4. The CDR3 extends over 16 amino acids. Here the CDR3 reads CASSLEAGGLTGELFF. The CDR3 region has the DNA TGCGCCAGCAGCTTGGAAGCGGGGGGCCTCACCGGGGAGCTGTTTTTT.

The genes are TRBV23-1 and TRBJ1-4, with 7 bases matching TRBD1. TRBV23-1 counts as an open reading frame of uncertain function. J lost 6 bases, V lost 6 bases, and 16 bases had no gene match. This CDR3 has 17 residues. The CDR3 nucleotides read TGCGCCAGCAGAACACCCATTCCGGGACAGAGATATGAAAAACTGTTTTTT. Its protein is CASRTPIPGQRYEKLFF.

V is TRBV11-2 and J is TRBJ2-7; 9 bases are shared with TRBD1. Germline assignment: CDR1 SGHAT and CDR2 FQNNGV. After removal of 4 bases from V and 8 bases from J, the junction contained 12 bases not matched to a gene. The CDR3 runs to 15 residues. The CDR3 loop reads CASSSNRDREFQQYF. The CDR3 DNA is TGTGCCAGCAGCTCGAACCGGGACAGGGAATTTCAGCAGTACTTC.

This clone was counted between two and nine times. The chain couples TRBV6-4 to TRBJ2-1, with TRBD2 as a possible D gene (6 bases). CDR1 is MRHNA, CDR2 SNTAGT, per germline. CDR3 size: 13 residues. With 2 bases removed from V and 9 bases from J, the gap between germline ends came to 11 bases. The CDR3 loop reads CASSDSLRGEQFF. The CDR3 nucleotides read TGTGCCAGCAGTGACAGCTTGCGGGGTGAGCAGTTCTTC.

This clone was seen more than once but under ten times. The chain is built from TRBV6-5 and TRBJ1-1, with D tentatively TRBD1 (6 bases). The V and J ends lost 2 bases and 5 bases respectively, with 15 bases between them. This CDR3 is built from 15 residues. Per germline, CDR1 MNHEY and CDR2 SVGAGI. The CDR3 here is CASSYAGVVGTEAFF. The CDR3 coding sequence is TGTGCCAGCAGTTACGCAGGGGTAGTGGGGACTGAAGCTTTCTTT.

CDR3 amino acids: CASSPSGYEQYF. CDR3 nucleotide sequence: TGTGCCAGCAGCCCCTCGGGCTACGAGCAGTACTTC. The gene calls are TRBV13 and TRBJ2-7; unclear D gene. The CDR3 is made up of 12 amino acids. CDR1 and CDR2 (germline): PRHDT, FYEKMQ (reference sequence). V was shortened by 5 bases and J by 3 bases, with 8 bases between the two germline ends.

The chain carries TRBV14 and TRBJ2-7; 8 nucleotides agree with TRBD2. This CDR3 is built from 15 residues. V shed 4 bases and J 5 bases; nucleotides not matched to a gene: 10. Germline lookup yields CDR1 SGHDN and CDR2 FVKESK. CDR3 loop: CASSLLPGGPHEQYF. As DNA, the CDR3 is TGTGCCAGCAGCCTACTCCCGGGGGGGCCCCACGAGCAGTACTTC.

The CDR3 sequence is CASSGTGNTGELFF. CDR3 nucleotide sequence: TGTGCCAGCAGCGGGACAGGGAACACCGGGGAGCTGTTTTTT. The genes are TRBV7-3 and TRBJ2-2, with 8 positions matching TRBD1. This CDR3 spans 14 amino acids. Germline assignment: CDR1 SGHTA and CDR2 FQGTGA. J lost 1 base, V lost 5 bases, and 0 bases had no gene match.

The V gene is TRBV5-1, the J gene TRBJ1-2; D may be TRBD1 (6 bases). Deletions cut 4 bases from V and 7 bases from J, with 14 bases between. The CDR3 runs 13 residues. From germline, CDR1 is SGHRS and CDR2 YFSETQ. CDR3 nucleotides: TGCGCCAGCAGCCAAACAGGGTTGAGTGGCTACACCTTC. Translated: CASSQTGLSGYTF.

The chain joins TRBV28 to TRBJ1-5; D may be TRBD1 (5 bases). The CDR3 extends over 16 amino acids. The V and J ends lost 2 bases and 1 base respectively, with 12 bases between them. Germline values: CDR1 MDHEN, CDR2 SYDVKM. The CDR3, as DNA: TGTGCCAGCAGTTTACAGGGAATGGGGAGCAATCAGCCCCAGCATTTT. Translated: CASSLQGMGSNQPQHF.

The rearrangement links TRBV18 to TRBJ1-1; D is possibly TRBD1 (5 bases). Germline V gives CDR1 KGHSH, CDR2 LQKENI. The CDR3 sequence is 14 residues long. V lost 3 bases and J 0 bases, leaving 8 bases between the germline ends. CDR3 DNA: TGTGCCAGCTCACCTGCGACAGTGAACACTGAAGCTTTCTTT. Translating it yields CASSPATVNTEAFF.

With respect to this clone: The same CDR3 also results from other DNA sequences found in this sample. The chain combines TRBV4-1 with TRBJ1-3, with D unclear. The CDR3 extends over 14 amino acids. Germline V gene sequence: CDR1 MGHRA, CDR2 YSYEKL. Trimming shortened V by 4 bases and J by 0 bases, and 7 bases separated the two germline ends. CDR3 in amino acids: CASSLGSSGNTIYF. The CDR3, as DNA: TGCGCCAGCAGCCTAGGGAGCTCTGGAAACACCATATATTTT.

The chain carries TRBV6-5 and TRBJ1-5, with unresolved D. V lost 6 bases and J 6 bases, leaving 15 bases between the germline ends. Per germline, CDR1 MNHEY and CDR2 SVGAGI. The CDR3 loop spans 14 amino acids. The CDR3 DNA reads TGTGCCAGCAGCCGCGAAGTTCGAGGTCAGCCCCAGCATTTT. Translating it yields CASSREVRGQPQHF.

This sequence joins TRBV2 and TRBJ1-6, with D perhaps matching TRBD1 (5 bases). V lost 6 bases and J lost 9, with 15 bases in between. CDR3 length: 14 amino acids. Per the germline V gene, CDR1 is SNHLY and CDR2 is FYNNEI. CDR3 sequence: CASRGGTLGSPLHF. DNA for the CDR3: TGTGCCAGCAGGGGGGGTACCCTAGGTTCACCCCTCCACTTT.

This CDR3 reads CASSRGGRGTDTQYF. As DNA, the CDR3 is TGTGCCAGCAGTAGGGGGGGCCGTGGCACAGATACGCAGTATTTT. The J gene is TRBJ2-3, the V gene TRBV5-6; possibly TRBD2 for D (7 bases). This CDR3 spans 15 amino acids. Germline V gene sequence: CDR1 SGHDT, CDR2 YYEEEE. Trimming took off 5 bases at V and 1 base at J, with 14 bases between the two ends.

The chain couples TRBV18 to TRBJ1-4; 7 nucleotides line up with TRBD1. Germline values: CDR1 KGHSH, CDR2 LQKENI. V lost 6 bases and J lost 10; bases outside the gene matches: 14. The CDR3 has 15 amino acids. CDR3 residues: CASSQEQGRLAKLFF. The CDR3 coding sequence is TGTGCCAGCTCCCAAGAACAGGGGAGGCTAGCAAAACTGTTTTTT.

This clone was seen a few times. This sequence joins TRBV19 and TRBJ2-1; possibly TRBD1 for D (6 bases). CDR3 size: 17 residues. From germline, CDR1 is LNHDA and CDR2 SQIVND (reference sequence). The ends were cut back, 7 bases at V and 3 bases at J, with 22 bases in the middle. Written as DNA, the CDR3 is TGTGCCAGTACGGAAATAACAGGGAACCACCTCTACAATGAGCAGTTCTTC. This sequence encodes CASTEITGNHLYNEQFF.